The entry below gives a single T cell receptor (beta chain) sequence along with its context. These data originate in a study of blood T cell repertoires in COVID-19. Study-level information: There were acute and convalescent COVID-19 samples, and they came from the United States, Italy and Spain. T cells, B-cell-depleted T cells, or PBMCs supplied cDNA or gDNA.

As handled by the study authors: Using reference gene primer amplification, nucleated cell counts were estimated. Sequencing used immunoSEQ multiplex PCR; TCRdb keeps in-frame clones, though not all of them. That table is the source of V, J and clone size, and D and trimming were worked out from the DNA. In the table there are about 120,000 clones, 60% to 80% of which are singletons. V shed 6 bases and J 2 bases; nucleotides not matched to a gene: 3. The CDR3 runs 14 residues. CDR1 MNHEY and CDR2 SVGAGI come from the germline V gene. The J gene is TRBJ2-3, the V gene TRBV6-5; TRBD2 matches at 9 bases. Sequencing input: peripheral blood. The sequence was obtained from a human donor in a cohort sampled during active COVID-19. The CDR3 DNA follows: TGTGCCAGCAGGCTAGCGGGGTCCACAGATACGCAGTATTTT. This gives the protein CASRLAGSTDTQYF.